These T cell receptor beta chains were read from a single sample in a study of blood T cell repertoires in COVID-19. The protocol was immunoSEQ multiplex PCR, while the TCRdb copy is restricted to in-frame clones and leaves out a portion. The sample has around 260,000 clones; over 75% are singletons. Material for sequencing was peripheral blood. All receptors come from a human donor in a cohort sampled during active COVID-19. Each CDR3 is given with its conserved first and last residue. The order of the fields is V gene, J gene, CDR3 length, CDR3 protein.

v_gene: TRBV6-2/TRBV6-3
j_gene: TRBJ1-1
len: 14
CDR3aa: CASSYLSGGTEAFF

v_gene: TRBV5-1
j_gene: TRBJ1-5
len: 13
CDR3aa: CASSLAGYQPQHF

v_gene: TRBV11-2
j_gene: TRBJ1-1
len: 16
CDR3aa: CASSLGTGGLNTEAFF

v_gene: TRBV28
j_gene: TRBJ2-7
len: 14
CDR3aa: CASIERRGAYEQYF

v_gene: TRBV27
j_gene: TRBJ2-3
len: 13
CDR3aa: CASSPTPPVTQYF

v_gene: TRBV6-5
j_gene: TRBJ1-2
len: 11
CDR3aa: CASRRDLGYTF

v_gene: TRBV30
j_gene: TRBJ2-5
len: 15
CDR3aa: CAGGTSGGLGETQYF

v_gene: TRBV19
j_gene: TRBJ2-7
len: 15
CDR3aa: CASSAAGTGGYEQYF

v_gene: TRBV30
j_gene: TRBJ1-5
len: 16
CDR3aa: CAWGYRGPNLYQPQHF

v_gene: TRBV3-1/TRBV3-2
j_gene: TRBJ2-3
len: 10
CDR3aa: CASSGTGQYF

v_gene: TRBV7-2
j_gene: TRBJ1-1
len: 13
CDR3aa: CASINRRGYQAFF

v_gene: TRBV4-1
j_gene: TRBJ1-5
len: 15
CDR3aa: CASSQAVQLNQPQHF

v_gene: TRBV2
j_gene: TRBJ1-2
len: 14
CDR3aa: CASSVLGIIYGYTF

v_gene: TRBV19
j_gene: TRBJ2-1
len: 15
CDR3aa: CASSPADSSYNEQFF

v_gene: TRBV4-3
j_gene: TRBJ1-1
len: 13
CDR3aa: CASSQTENTEAFF

v_gene: TRBV27
j_gene: TRBJ2-7
len: 14
CDR3aa: CASSPGLGGPEQYF

v_gene: TRBV4-3
j_gene: TRBJ1-1
len: 16
CDR3aa: CASSQELGGWGPEAFF

v_gene: TRBV27
j_gene: TRBJ2-7
len: 13
CDR3aa: CASSLSGGYEQYF

v_gene: TRBV4-3
j_gene: TRBJ2-1
len: 13
CDR3aa: CASSQGEVREQFF

v_gene: TRBV28
j_gene: TRBJ1-2
len: 14
CDR3aa: CASSFRRVDYGYTF

v_gene: TRBV18
j_gene: TRBJ2-1
len: 14
CDR3aa: CASSRETGGKDQFF

v_gene: TRBV6-6
j_gene: TRBJ2-3
len: 14
CDR3aa: CASSYGHLTDTQYF

v_gene: TRBV27
j_gene: TRBJ2-2
len: 14
CDR3aa: CAVQRGPNTGELFF

v_gene: TRBV7-9
j_gene: TRBJ1-4
len: 16
CDR3aa: CASSSSREGLNEKLFF

v_gene: TRBV19
j_gene: TRBJ1-5
len: 14
CDR3aa: CASSMRGGDQPQHF

v_gene: TRBV2
j_gene: TRBJ2-7
len: 18
CDR3aa: CASKSSGGAQRKIFEQYF

v_gene: TRBV13
j_gene: TRBJ2-7
len: 11
CDR3aa: CASSVSGKEVF

v_gene: TRBV30
j_gene: TRBJ1-1
len: 15
CDR3aa: CAWSLEDRGVAEAFF

v_gene: TRBV11-3
j_gene: TRBJ2-7
len: 15
CDR3aa: CASSLEGQGIDEQYF

v_gene: TRBV6-2/TRBV6-3
j_gene: TRBJ1-1
len: 14
CDR3aa: CASSYDRRGTEAFF

v_gene: TRBV5-6
j_gene: TRBJ1-1
len: 15
CDR3aa: CASSLFGVGDTEAFF

v_gene: TRBV30
j_gene: TRBJ1-4
len: 13
CDR3aa: CASTRTGGEKLFF

v_gene: TRBV6-6
j_gene: TRBJ1-6
len: 18
CDR3aa: CASSPSGRGLDHNSPLHF

v_gene: TRBV11-1
j_gene: TRBJ2-5
len: 15
CDR3aa: CASSWTGVGQETQYF

v_gene: TRBV7-9
j_gene: TRBJ1-2
len: 16
CDR3aa: CASSLAGRAVNYGYTF

v_gene: TRBV3-1/TRBV3-2
j_gene: TRBJ2-7
len: 17
CDR3aa: CASSPWPWAGQGYEQYF

v_gene: TRBV21-1
j_gene: TRBJ1-3
len: 13
CDR3aa: CASSTREGNTIYF

v_gene: TRBV7-9
j_gene: TRBJ2-6
len: 16
CDR3aa: CASSLGGGSGANVLTF

v_gene: TRBV7-9
j_gene: TRBJ2-7
len: 14
CDR3aa: CASSPPGFSYEQYF

v_gene: TRBV5-1
j_gene: TRBJ1-3
len: 15
CDR3aa: CASSAGRGSGNTIYF